The rows below give T cell receptor beta chains drawn from one sample of a study of blood T cell repertoires in COVID-19. Produced via immunoSEQ multiplex PCR; TCRdb's table is partial and in-frame only. The repertoire consists of more than 200,000 clones, with nearly 90% occurring once and the leading ten covering around 3%. Sequenced: peripheral blood. The source of these receptors is a man aged 18 to 29 with active or convalescent COVID-19. The CDR3 runs from the conserved cysteine through the conserved F or W. D genes are given only for firm matches. Expanded clones get a size class; other rows say once, few or many, or leave the size out.

D,length,J,V,size,CDR3,DNA
NA,14,TRBJ2-7,TRBV18,NA,CASSPGVSSYEQYF,TGTGCCAGCTCACCCGGGGTTAGCTCCTACGAGCAGTACTTC
TRBD2,18,TRBJ2-3,TRBV7-9,NA,CASSLASGGPPSTDTQYF,TGTGCCAGCAGCTTAGCTAGCGGGGGCCCCCCGAGCACAGATACGCAGTATTTT
TRBD1,15,TRBJ2-5,TRBV9,NA,CASSPARGQGKTQYF,TGTGCCAGCAGTCCTGCTAGGGGACAGGGAAAGACCCAGTACTTC
TRBD2,13,TRBJ2-7,TRBV19,NA,CASSIVGGSEQYF,TGTGCCAGTAGTATTGTGGGAGGGAGCGAGCAGTACTTC
NA,16,TRBJ2-7,TRBV6-5,once,CASSYSLGGQSYEQYF,TGTGCCAGCAGTTACTCTTTGGGGGGACAGAGCTACGAGCAGTACTTC
NA,12,TRBJ2-5,TRBV28,NA,CASNPGTPTQYF,TGTGCCAGCAACCCGGGGACTCCTACCCAGTACTTC
NA,16,TRBJ2-1,TRBV21-1,NA,CASSPLRDRGRNEQFF,TGTGCCAGCAGCCCACTCCGGGACAGGGGAAGGAATGAGCAGTTCTTC
TRBD2,15,TRBJ2-4,TRBV5-1,once,CASSLRGLAVDIQYF,TGCGCCAGCAGCTTGCGGGGACTAGCGGTTGACATTCAGTACTTC
NA,13,TRBJ1-1,TRBV6-2/TRBV6-3,NA,CASSYSRGLEAFF,TGTGCCAGCAGTTACTCACGGGGGTTGGAAGCTTTCTTT
NA,14,TRBJ2-3,TRBV7-2,NA,CASSLVAYTDTQYF,TGTGCCAGCAGCTTAGTGGCTTACACAGATACGCAGTATTTT
TRBD2,16,TRBJ2-7,TRBV27,NA,CASSFGLAGISYEQYF,TGTGCCAGCAGTTTCGGGCTAGCGGGGATCTCCTACGAGCAGTACTTC
TRBD2,17,TRBJ2-1,TRBV4-3,NA,CASSPRLAGVGYNEQFF,TGCGCCAGCAGCCCGCGACTAGCGGGAGTGGGGTACAATGAGCAGTTCTTC
TRBD2,15,TRBJ2-7,TRBV5-1,NA,CASSLGAGGSNEQYF,TGCGCCAGCAGCTTGGGTGCGGGAGGGAGCAACGAGCAGTACTTC
NA,15,TRBJ2-2,TRBV5-1,NA,CASSLGLDVSGELFF,TGCGCCAGCAGCTTGGGCCTAGATGTCTCCGGGGAGCTGTTTTTT
NA,15,TRBJ1-4,TRBV27,NA,CASSGTGFRDEKLFF,TGTGCCAGCAGTGGCACAGGGTTTCGAGATGAAAAACTGTTTTTT
TRBD1,15,TRBJ2-5,TRBV6-5,NA,CASSTGDRGLETQYF,TGTGCCAGCAGTACGGGGGACAGGGGGCTGGAGACCCAGTACTTC
TRBD2,15,TRBJ2-1,TRBV11-1,NA,CASSLLRGGRDEQFF,TGTGCCAGCAGCTTATTGCGGGGGGGCCGCGATGAGCAGTTCTTC
NA,12,TRBJ1-5,TRBV20-1,NA,CSASKSGPVQHF,TGCAGTGCTAGTAAAAGCGGTCCTGTTCAGCATTTT
NA,14,TRBJ1-1,TRBV5-1,NA,CASSLVARRAEAFF,TGCGCCAGCAGCTTGGTAGCTCGGAGGGCTGAAGCTTTCTTT
NA,15,TRBJ2-1,TRBV6-2/TRBV6-3,NA,CASSYEPRLNNEQFF,TGTGCCAGCAGTTACGAACCGAGACTAAACAATGAGCAGTTCTTC
TRBD2,15,TRBJ2-7,TRBV13,NA,CASRLSGGAPYEQYF,TGTGCCAGCAGACTTAGCGGGGGGGCCCCCTACGAGCAGTACTTC
TRBD1,14,TRBJ1-1,TRBV5-4,once,CASSGDRGTTEAFF,TGTGCCAGCAGCGGGGACAGGGGGACAACTGAAGCTTTCTTT
TRBD1,15,TRBJ1-1,TRBV5-1,NA,CASSYRDRGQNEAFF,TGCGCCAGCAGCTACCGGGACAGGGGGCAGAATGAAGCTTTCTTT
TRBD1,13,TRBJ1-4,TRBV28,few,CASSFRGLEKLFF,TGTGCCAGCAGTTTCAGGGGGCTTGAAAAACTGTTTTTT
TRBD2,17,TRBJ2-1,TRBV15,NA,CATSREGRGGPYNEQFF,TGTGCCACCAGCAGAGAGGGGAGGGGCGGCCCCTACAATGAGCAGTTCTTC
NA,14,TRBJ2-7,TRBV13,NA,CASSLTGYSYEQYF,TGTGCCAGCAGCCTGACAGGTTACTCCTACGAGCAGTACTTC
NA,14,TRBJ2-5,TRBV2,NA,CASSGVGRGETQYF,TGTGCCAGCAGTGGCGTGGGCAGGGGCGAGACCCAGTACTTC
NA,11,TRBJ2-7,TRBV28,NA,CASSQIYEQYF,TGTGCCAGCAGCCAGATTTACGAGCAGTACTTC
TRBD1,14,TRBJ1-2,TRBV24-1,NA,CATSDRDRGYGYTF,TGTGCCACCAGTGATAGGGACAGGGGCTATGGCTACACCTTC
TRBD1,15,TRBJ1-2,TRBV6-5,NA,CASIHQGAENYGYTF,TGTGCCAGCATTCACCAGGGGGCGGAGAACTATGGCTACACCTTC
NA,12,TRBJ1-2,TRBV12-3/TRBV12-4,NA,CASSRGGYGYTF,TGTGCCAGCAGCCGCGGGGGCTATGGCTACACCTTC
NA,15,TRBJ2-3,TRBV9,NA,CASSVAGRAADTQYF,TGTGCCAGCAGCGTAGCTGGCAGGGCTGCAGATACGCAGTATTTT
TRBD2,16,TRBJ2-2,TRBV19,NA,CASSIGPGGSVGELFF,TGTGCCAGTAGTATAGGGCCCGGGGGGTCCGTCGGGGAGCTGTTTTTT
TRBD1,18,TRBJ1-6,TRBV2,NA,CASELIRKRTGDNSPLHF,TGTGCCAGCGAGTTAATCCGCAAACGGACAGGGGATAATTCACCCCTCCACTTT
NA,13,TRBJ1-5,TRBV16,NA,CASSQFSNQPQHF,TGTGCCAGCAGCCAATTTTCAAATCAGCCCCAGCATTTT
NA,11,TRBJ2-7,TRBV24-1,NA,CATSVAGEQYF,TGTGCCACCAGCGTAGCAGGGGAGCAGTACTTC
NA,13,TRBJ1-1,TRBV2,NA,CASSDAGVDEAFF,TGTGCCAGCAGTGACGCGGGGGTCGATGAAGCTTTCTTT
TRBD2,13,TRBJ2-7,TRBV23-1,NA,CASSRSGVGEQYF,TGCGCCAGCAGCCGTAGCGGGGTCGGAGAGCAGTACTTC
NA,13,TRBJ2-7,TRBV10-3,once,CAIRRDSSYEQYF,TGTGCCATCAGGCGGGACAGCAGCTACGAGCAGTACTTC
NA,16,TRBJ1-1,TRBV4-3,NA,CASSQDPLWGDTEAFF,TGCGCCAGCAGCCAAGATCCCCTATGGGGGGACACTGAAGCTTTCTTT
TRBD1,17,TRBJ1-2,TRBV28,NA,CASSSVSSGQGTYGYTF,TGTGCCAGCAGTTCAGTTTCGTCCGGACAGGGCACCTATGGCTACACCTTC
NA,12,TRBJ1-2,TRBV6-2/TRBV6-3,NA,CASSYGSDGYTF,TGTGCCAGCAGTTACGGCAGCGATGGCTACACCTTC
TRBD2,15,TRBJ2-5,TRBV2,NA,CASSGQRGGRETQYF,TGTGCCAGCAGTGGGCAGCGGGGGGGCCGGGAGACCCAGTACTTC
NA,14,TRBJ2-1,TRBV9,few,CASSAGTRGNEQFF,TGTGCCAGCAGCGCCGGGACTCGAGGGAATGAGCAGTTCTTC
TRBD1,15,TRBJ2-1,TRBV18,NA,CASSPGTGGNNEQFF,TGTGCCAGCTCTCCCGGGACAGGGGGTAACAATGAGCAGTTCTTC